The T cell receptor (beta chain) under discussion was sequenced for a study of blood T cell repertoires in COVID-19. Across the study: The origin of the acute and convalescent COVID-19 samples was the United States, Italy and Spain. PBMCs, B-cell-depleted T cells, or T cells were the source of the cDNA or gDNA that made up the material.

The germline V gene has CDR1 SGHVS and CDR2 FQNEAQ. CDR3 length: 15 amino acids. Trimming stripped 1 base from V and 10 bases from J, with 17 bases between. Per the study methods: Reference gene primer amplification yielded estimated nucleated cell counts. Repertoires were generated with immunoSEQ multiplex PCR, while TCRdb's copy carries only in-frame clones and drops some. V, J and clone size were drawn from that table, and D and trimming were deduced from the DNA. Counted here are roughly 200,000 clones, about 85% occurring once; the ten biggest clones make up approximately 6%. Patients at the Seattle site were enrolled during active infection and followed longitudinally.

The rearrangement links TRBV7-8 to TRBJ2-1, with a possible D match to TRBD1 (5 bases). The sample was peripheral blood. The sequence came from a woman in her 40s with COVID-19, enrolled during active disease. As DNA, the CDR3 is TGTGCCAGCAGCTTAGAAGGGGTCGCCCTGAGGGAGCAGTTCTTC. Its protein is CASSLEGVALREQFF.